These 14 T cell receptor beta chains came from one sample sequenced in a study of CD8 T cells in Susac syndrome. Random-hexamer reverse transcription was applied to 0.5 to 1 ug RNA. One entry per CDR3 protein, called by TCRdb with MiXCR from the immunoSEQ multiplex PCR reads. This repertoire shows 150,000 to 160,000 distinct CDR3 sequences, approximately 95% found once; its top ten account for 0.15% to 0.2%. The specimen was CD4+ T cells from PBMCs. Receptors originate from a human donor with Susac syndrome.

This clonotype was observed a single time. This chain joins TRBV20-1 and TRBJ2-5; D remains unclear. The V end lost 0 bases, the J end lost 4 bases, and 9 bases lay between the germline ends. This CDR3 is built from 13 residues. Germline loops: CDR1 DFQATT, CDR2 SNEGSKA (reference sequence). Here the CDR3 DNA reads TGCAGTGCTAGAGATAGTAGGGTAGAGACCCAGTACTTC. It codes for CSARDSRVETQYF.

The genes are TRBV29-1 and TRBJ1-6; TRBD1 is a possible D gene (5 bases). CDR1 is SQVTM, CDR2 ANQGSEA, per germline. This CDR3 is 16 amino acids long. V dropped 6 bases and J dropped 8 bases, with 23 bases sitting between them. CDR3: CSVKLPRASADSPLHF. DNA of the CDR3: TGCAGCGTGAAGCTCCCCAGGGCCTCAGCGGATTCACCCCTCCACTTT.

The CDR3 DNA is TGTGCCAGCAGCGAGACCTCGCTTGAAGGCTACACCTTC. This encodes CASSETSLEGYTF. The rearrangement uses TRBV9 and TRBJ1-2, with D hard to call. The CDR3 length is 13 residues. The V gene's germline CDR1 is SGDLS and CDR2 YYNGEE. The V end was cut by 3 bases, the J end by 8 bases, with 14 bases between.

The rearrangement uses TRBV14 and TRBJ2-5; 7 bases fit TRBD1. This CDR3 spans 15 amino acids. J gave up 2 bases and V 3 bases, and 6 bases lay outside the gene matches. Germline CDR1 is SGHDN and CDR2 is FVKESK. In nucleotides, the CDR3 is TGTGCCAGCAGCCACCCCGGGACAGATCAAGAGACCCAGTACTTC. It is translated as CASSHPGTDQETQYF.

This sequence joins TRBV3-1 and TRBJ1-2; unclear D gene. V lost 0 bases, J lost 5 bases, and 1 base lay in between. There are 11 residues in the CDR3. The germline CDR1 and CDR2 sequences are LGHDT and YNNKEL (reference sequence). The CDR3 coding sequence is TGTGCCAGCAGCCAAGAGTATGGCTACACCTTC. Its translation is CASSQEYGYTF.

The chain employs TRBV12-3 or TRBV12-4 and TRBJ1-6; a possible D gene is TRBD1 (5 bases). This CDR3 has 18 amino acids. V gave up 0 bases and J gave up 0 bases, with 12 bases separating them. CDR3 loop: CASSLALKGSSYNSPLHF. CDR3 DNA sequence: TGTGCCAGCAGTTTAGCGCTAAAGGGGAGCTCCTATAATTCACCCCTCCACTTT.

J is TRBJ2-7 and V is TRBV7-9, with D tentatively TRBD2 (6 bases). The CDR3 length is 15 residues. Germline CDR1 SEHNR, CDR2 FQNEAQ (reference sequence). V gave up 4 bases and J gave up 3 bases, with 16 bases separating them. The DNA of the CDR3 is TGTGCCAGCAGCTCCGACCGGGGGACCATCTACGAGCAGTACTTC. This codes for CASSSDRGTIYEQYF.

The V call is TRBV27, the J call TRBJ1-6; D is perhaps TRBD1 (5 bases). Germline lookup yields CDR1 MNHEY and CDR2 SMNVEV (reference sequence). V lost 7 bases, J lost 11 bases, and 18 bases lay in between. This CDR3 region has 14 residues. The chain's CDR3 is CASNWSGGRTPLHF. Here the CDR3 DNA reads TGTGCCAGCAATTGGTCTGGGGGGAGGACACCCCTCCACTTT.

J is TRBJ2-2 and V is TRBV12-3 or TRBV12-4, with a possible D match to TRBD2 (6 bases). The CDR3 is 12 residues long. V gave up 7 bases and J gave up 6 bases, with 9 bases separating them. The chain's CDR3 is CASKGRSGELFF. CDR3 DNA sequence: TGTGCCAGCAAGGGGAGGTCCGGGGAGCTGTTTTTT.

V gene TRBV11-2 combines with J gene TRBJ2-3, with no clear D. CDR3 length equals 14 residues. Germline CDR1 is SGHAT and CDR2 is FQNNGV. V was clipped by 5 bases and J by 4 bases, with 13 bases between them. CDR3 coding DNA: TGTGCCAGCAGCCCCGACCCAGCCGCAGATACGCAGTATTTT. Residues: CASSPDPAADTQYF.

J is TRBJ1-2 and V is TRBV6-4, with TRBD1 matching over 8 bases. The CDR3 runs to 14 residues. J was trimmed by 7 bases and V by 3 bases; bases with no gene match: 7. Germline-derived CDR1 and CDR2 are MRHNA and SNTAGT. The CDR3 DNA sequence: TGTGCCAGCAGTGAATCAGGGGGCGTTCGTGGCTACACCTTC. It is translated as CASSESGGVRGYTF.

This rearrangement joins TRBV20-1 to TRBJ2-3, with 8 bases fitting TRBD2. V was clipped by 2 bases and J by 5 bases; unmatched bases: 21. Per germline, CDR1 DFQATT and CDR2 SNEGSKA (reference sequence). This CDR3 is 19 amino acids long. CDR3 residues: CSARRPGTRPPYAGDTQYF. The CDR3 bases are TGCAGTGCTAGACGCCCCGGGACTAGGCCGCCCTATGCTGGAGATACGCAGTATTTT.

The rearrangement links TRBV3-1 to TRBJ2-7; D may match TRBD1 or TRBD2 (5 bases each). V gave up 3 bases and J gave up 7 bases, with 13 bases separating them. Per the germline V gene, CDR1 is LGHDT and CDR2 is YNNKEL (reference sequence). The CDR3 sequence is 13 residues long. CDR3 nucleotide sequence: TGTGCCAGCAGCCAGTCCCGGGGCCAGGAGCAGTACTTC. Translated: CASSQSRGQEQYF.

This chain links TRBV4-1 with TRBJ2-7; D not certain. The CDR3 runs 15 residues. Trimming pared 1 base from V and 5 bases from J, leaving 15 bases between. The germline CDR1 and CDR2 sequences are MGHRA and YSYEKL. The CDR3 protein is CASSQVPLQNHEQYF. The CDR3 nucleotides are TGCGCCAGCAGCCAAGTACCGCTTCAGAACCACGAGCAGTACTTC.